The subject of this entry is one T cell receptor beta chain. No cognate antigen has been identified for it. No much larger clone is present one base from it, and per-base qualities are unavailable. The sample's time point label, in plain terms: sample from adult after SARS-CoV-2 infection, after symptom onset. A couple of convalescent COVID-19 patients, sampled after symptom onset from adults with prior SARS-CoV-2 infection, were also TCR-sequenced for comparison. The data belong to a study of T cell responses to AZD1222 COVID-19 vaccine (dated by TCRdb to about 2021). For the wider study: A total of 233 trial participants underwent TCR sequencing, of whom more than 200 had received two doses of AZD1222 and approximately 25 had received two doses of the MenACWY control vaccine. Enrollment into the trials was organized by age into subgroups of 18-55, 56-69 and 70-plus years, and those subgroups contained 148, 28 and 57 TCR-sequenced participants, respectively. The study at large found these results: The 56-69-year group was small, and its depth increase did not reach significance, likely because of low power. Because no day 14 peak-response samples were available, repertoires were characterized only after the peak T cell response. Epitopes outside the regions mutated in the B.1.351 and B.1.1.7 variants were reportedly recognized by nearly half of the unique spike-specific TCRs. CD4 TCRs associated with the vaccine covered the entire spike protein, and the dominant responses were in regions 160-218 and 743-854. After two AZD1222 doses, spike-specific TCR breadth and depth were significantly higher than at day 0 and than in MenACWY recipients. Conclusions about previously exposed vaccinees are limited, since just five or six AZD1222 recipients were seropositive for SARS-CoV-2 at baseline. Participants were mostly white British, with more females than males. The authors suggested clonal diversity may have been underestimated.

The CDR3 regions of human TCRbeta chains were subjected to immunosequencing. Regarding the original processing steps: TCRs in the repertoires were compared against a reference library of SARS-CoV-2-specific TCRs that had been generated with the MIRA antigen-specificity platform. Breadth meant the fraction of unique TCRs that were SARS-CoV-2-associated, whereas depth meant the fraction of total T cells that were SARS-CoV-2-associated. Using the MIRA data, each spike-specific TCR was assigned both to the spike region to which the TCR was reactive and to a CD4 or CD8 class. Log10-transformed breadth and depth values were compared by one-way ANOVA with Sidak's multiple comparisons tests. The source is immuneACCESS, and TCRdb retained only in-frame sequences with V and J called. Part of the clones is not carried over; for the studies checked, unresolved V genes explain less than half of this, and the remainder is unexplained. V and J calls and clone size are as listed in that table; D and trimming were resolved from the DNA. Here the sample has 130,000 to 150,000 clones; more than 85% occur a single time. Jointly, the top ten make up 9.5% to 15% of the sample.

Specimen: peripheral blood, collected after recovery from COVID-19. This receptor was obtained from an adult who had recovered from COVID-19.

The CDR3 region has the sequence CAISEWLSGANVLTF. The nucleotide sequence is TGTGCCATCAGTGAGTGGCTCTCTGGGGCCAACGTCCTGACTTTC. The V gene is TRBV10-3 and the J gene is TRBJ2-6; confidence is insufficient to name the D gene. Measured from the cysteine to the phenylalanine, the CDR3 is 15 residues long. The entry retains the CDR3 DNA only, 45 bases that are in frame from base 1. The germline V gene supplies CDR1 ENHRY and CDR2 SYGVKD. V is reduced by 1 base and J by 0 bases, leaving a spacing of 4 bases between them.